Following are 3 T cell receptor beta chains from one sample sequenced in a study of cytomegalovirus exposure and HLA in healthy donors. The PCR employed 60 Vbeta primers together with 13 Jbeta primers. Repertoires were generated with immunoSEQ multiplex PCR, while TCRdb's copy carries only in-frame clones and drops some. The table includes roughly 100,000 clones, over 60% detected once. Input material: PBMCs. These receptors all come from a woman aged 45 to 65 in good health and CMV-seropositive.

The chain is built from TRBV7-2 and TRBJ1-4, with TRBD1 matching over 9 bases. The germline gives CDR1 SGHTA, CDR2 FQGNSA. CDR3 size: 14 residues. With 6 bases clipped from V and 3 bases from J, the junction kept 2 bases outside the gene matches. The CDR3 reads CASSRTGANEKLFF. CDR3 sequence (DNA): TGTGCCAGCAGTCGGACAGGGGCTAATGAAAAACTGTTTTTT. The complete variable domain, with remaining parts taken from reference TRBV7-2 and TRBJ1-4, reads GAGVSQSPSNKVTEKGKDVELRCDPISGHTALYWYRQSLGQGLEFLIYFQGNSAPDKSGLPSDRFSAERTGGSVSTLTIQRTQQEDSAVYLCASSRTGANEKLFFGSGTQLSVL.

The chain is built from TRBV28 and TRBJ2-7; D is unresolved. This CDR3 comprises 14 residues. CDR1 and CDR2 (germline): MDHEN, SYDVKM. V shed 3 bases and J shed 0 bases, with 9 bases lying between them. CDR3 in amino acids: CASSFPPLSYEQYF. CDR3 nucleotides: TGTGCCAGCAGTTTCCCCCCCCTCTCCTACGAGCAGTACTTC.

This clone showed up just a few times. The chain carries TRBV5-8 and TRBJ2-1, with D unresolved. CDR1 is SGHTS, CDR2 YDEGEE, per germline. The CDR3 extends over 14 amino acids. Trimming pared 0 bases from V and 5 bases from J, leaving 9 bases between. The CDR3 DNA reads TGTGCCAGCAGCTTGGAAGCAGCGAACAATGAGCAGTTCTTC. It specifies CASSLEAANNEQFF.